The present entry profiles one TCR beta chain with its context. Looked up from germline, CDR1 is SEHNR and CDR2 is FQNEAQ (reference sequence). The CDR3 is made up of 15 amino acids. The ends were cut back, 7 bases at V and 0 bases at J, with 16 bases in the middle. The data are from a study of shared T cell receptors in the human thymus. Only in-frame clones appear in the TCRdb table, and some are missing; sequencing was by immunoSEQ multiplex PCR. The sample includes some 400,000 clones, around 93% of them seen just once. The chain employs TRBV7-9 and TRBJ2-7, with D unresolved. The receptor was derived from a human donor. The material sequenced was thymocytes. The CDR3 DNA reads TGTGCCAGCACCCTTAGTTGGTATAGCTCCTACGAGCAGTACTTC. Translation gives CASTLSWYSSYEQYF.